This T cell receptor beta chain was identified in a study of T cells in localized non-small cell lung cancer. Study-level points and caveats: Adjacent lung had a median around 50 of the 100 largest tumor clones. The highest T cell clonality was in uninvolved adjacent lung, above tumor. Heterogeneity remains possible because sequencing was limited to only one tumor region.

In each case, adjacent lung free of atypia was taken at least 2 cm from the tumor margin. The table lists this clone with a few counts. Its target is unknown. Looked up from germline, CDR1 is SGHNT and CDR2 is YENEEA. The CDR3 runs 14 residues. V gave up 5 bases and J gave up 10 bases, with 18 bases separating them. Repertoires were generated with immunoSEQ multiplex PCR, while TCRdb's copy carries only in-frame clones and drops some. Of a few thousand clones in the sample, 26% are singletons; the top ten hold more than 10%. V and J are TRBV11-3 and TRBJ2-1, with no clear D. The sequencing used normal lung tissue next to the tumor, collected before any cancer treatment. The sequence was collected from a male donor older than 55 with stage II lung adenocarcinoma. The CDR3 loop reads CASSPISGPVEQFF. CDR3 sequence (DNA): TGTGCCAGCAGCCCCATTTCGGGCCCAGTAGAGCAGTTCTTC.